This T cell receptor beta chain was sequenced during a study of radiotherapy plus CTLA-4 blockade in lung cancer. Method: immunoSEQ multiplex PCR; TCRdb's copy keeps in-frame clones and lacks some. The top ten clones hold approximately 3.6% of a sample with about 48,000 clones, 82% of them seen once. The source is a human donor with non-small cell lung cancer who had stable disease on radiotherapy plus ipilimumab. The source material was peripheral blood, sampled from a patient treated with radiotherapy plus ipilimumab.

In DNA, the CDR3 is TGTGCCAGCAGTTTGGCCCCTACAGGGGCCCCGCGCTATGGCTACACCTTC. Translation: CASSLAPTGAPRYGYTF. V usage is TRBV28 and J usage is TRBJ1-2; 7 bases match TRBD1. The V segment lost 3 bases and the J segment 4 bases; nucleotides outside the gene matches: 14. The germline CDR1 and CDR2 sequences are MDHEN and SYDVKM. This CDR3 is built from 17 residues.